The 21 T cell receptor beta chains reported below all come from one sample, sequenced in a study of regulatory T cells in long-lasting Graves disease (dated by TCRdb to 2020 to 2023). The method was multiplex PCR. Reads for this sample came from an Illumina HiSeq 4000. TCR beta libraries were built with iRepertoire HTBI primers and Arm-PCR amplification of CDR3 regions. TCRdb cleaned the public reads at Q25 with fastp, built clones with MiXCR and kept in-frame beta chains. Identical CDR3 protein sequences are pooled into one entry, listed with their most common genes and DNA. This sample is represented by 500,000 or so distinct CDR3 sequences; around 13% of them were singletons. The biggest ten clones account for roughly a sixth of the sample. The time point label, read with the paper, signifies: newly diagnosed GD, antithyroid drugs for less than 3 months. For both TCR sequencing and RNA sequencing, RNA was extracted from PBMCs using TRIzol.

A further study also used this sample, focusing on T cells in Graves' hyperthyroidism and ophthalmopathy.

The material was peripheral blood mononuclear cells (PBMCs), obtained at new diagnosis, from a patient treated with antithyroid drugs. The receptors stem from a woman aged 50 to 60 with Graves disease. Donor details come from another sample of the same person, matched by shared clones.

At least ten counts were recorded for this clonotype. CDR3 sequence (DNA): TGCAGTGCTCCGAATAGCGGGAGGGCCAACTACGAGCAGTACTTC. Its protein product is CSAPNSGRANYEQYF. The chain couples TRBV20-1 to TRBJ2-7; 11 bases fit TRBD2. CDR3 length equals 15 residues. V was pared by 5 bases and J by 3 bases, with 9 bases of the junction left unmatched. The germline CDR1 and CDR2 sequences are DFQATT and SNEGSKA (reference sequence).

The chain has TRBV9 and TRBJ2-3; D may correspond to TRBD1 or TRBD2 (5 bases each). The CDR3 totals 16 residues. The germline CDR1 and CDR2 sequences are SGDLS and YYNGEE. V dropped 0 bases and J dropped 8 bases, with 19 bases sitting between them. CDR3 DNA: TGTGCCAGCAGCGTAGGGGGGACCGGGACCCTTGGTACGCAGTATTTT. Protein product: CASSVGGTGTLGTQYF.

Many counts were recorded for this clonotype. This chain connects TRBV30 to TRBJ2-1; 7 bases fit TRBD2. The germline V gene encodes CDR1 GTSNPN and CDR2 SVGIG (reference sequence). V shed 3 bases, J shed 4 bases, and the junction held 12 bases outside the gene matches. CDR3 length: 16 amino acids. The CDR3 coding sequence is TGTGCCTGGAGGAGCCCGAGCGGGGTCGGTTACAATGAGCAGTTCTTC. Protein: CAWRSPSGVGYNEQFF.

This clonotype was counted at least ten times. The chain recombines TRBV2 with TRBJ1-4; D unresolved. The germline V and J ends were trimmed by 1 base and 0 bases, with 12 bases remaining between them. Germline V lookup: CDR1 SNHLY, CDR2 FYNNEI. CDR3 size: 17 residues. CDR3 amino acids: CASSEGTYSSTNEKLFF. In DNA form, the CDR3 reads TGTGCCAGCAGTGAAGGAACCTACAGCTCAACTAATGAAAAACTGTTTTTT.

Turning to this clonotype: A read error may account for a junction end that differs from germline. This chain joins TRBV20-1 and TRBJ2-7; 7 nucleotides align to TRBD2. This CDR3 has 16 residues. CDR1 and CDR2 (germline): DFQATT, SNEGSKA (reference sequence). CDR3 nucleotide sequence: TGCAGTGCTCCGGATAGACTAGCAGTAAGCTCCTGCGAGCTGTACTTC. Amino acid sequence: CSAPDRLAVSSCELYF.

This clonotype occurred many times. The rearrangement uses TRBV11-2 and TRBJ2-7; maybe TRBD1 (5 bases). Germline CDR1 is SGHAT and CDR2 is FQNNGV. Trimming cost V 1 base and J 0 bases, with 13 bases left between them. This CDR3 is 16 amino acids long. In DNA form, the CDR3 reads TGTGCCAGCAGCTTAGCTTTGGGCAGGGACTCCTACGAGCAGTACTTC. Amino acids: CASSLALGRDSYEQYF.

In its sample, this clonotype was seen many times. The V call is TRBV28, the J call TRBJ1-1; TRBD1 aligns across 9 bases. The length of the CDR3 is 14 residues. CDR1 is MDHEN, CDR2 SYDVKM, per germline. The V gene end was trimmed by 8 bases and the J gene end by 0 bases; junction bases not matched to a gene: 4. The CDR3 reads CASVQGAVNTEAFF. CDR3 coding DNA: TGTGCCAGCGTACAGGGGGCTGTGAACACTGAAGCTTTCTTT.

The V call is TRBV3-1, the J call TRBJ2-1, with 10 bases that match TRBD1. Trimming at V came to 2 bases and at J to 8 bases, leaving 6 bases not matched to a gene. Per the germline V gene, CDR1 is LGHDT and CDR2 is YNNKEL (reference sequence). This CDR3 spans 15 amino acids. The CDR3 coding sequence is TGTGCCAGCAGCCAAAGGACAGGGGGAGGCGATGAGCAGTTCTTC. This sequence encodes CASSQRTGGGDEQFF.

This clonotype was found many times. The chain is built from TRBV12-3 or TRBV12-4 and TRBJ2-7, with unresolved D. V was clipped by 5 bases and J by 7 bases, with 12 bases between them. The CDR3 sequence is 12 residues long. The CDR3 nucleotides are TGTGCCAGCAGTACGTCCAAGGGTGAGCAGTACTTC. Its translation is CASSTSKGEQYF.

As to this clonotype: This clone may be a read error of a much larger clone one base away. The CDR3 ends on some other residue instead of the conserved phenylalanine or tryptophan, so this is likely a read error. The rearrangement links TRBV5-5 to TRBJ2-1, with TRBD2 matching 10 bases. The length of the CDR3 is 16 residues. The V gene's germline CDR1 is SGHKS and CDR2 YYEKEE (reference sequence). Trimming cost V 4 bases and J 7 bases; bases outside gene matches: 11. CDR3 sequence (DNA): TGTGCCAGCAGCCTCTACCTAGCGGGAGTAGTTAATGAGCAGTTCATC. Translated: CASSLYLAGVVNEQFI.

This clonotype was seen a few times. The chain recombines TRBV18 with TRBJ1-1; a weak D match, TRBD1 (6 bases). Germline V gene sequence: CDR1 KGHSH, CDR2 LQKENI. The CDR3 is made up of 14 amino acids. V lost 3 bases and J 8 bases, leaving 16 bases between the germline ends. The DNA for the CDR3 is TGTGCCAGCTCACCGCCAGCCGGGGGCGAAGAAGCTTTCTTT. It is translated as CASSPPAGGEEAFF.

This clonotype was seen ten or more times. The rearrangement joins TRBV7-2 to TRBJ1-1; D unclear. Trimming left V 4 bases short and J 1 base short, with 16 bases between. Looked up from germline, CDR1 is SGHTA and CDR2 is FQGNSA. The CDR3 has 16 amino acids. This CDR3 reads CASSYRLSTGNTEAFF. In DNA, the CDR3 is TGTGCCAGCAGCTACAGACTGAGCACGGGGAACACTGAAGCTTTCTTT.

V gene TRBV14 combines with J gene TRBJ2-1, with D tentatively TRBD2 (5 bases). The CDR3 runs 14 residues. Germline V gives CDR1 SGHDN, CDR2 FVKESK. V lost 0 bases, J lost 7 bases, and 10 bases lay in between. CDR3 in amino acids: CASSQEPPGNEQFF. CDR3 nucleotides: TGTGCCAGCAGCCAAGAACCTCCGGGGAATGAGCAGTTCTTC.

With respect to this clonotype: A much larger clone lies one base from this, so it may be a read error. In nucleotides, the CDR3 is TGCAGCGTGGTAACAGGGGGCTCGGGTGAGACCCAGTACTTC. Translating gives CSVVTGGSGETQYF. V gene TRBV29-1 combines with J gene TRBJ2-1; 9 positions match TRBD1. The J call may not be correct, given that the DNA end is closer to TRBJ2-5. The CDR3 has 14 amino acids. CDR1 is SQVTM, CDR2 ANQGSEA, per germline.

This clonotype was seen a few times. The CDR3 nucleotides read TGTGCCAGCAGTGAAAGCCGGGGAAGCGATGAAAAACTGTTTTTT. This translates into CASSESRGSDEKLFF. The chain carries TRBV6-1 and TRBJ1-4; D is unresolved. V lost 2 bases, J lost 6 bases, and 13 bases lay in between. CDR3 length: 15 residues. The V gene's germline CDR1 is MNHNS and CDR2 SASEGT.

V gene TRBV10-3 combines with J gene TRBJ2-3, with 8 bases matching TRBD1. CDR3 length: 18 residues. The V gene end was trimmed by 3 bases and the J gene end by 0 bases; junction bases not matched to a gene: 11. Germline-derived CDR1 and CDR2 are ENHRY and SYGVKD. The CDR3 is CAISDAGTGPASTDTQYF. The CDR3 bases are TGTGCCATCAGTGACGCCGGGACAGGCCCAGCTAGCACAGATACGCAGTATTTT.

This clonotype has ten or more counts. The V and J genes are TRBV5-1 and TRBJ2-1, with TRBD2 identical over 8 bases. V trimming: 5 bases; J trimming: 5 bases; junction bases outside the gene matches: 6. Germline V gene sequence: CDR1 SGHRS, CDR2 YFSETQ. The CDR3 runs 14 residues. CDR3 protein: CASSREGANNEQFF. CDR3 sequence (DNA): TGCGCCAGCAGTCGGGAGGGAGCAAACAATGAGCAGTTCTTC.

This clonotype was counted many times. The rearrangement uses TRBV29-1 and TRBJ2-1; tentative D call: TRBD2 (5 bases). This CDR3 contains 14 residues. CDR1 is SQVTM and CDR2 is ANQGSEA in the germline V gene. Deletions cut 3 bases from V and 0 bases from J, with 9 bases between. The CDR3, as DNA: TGCAGCGTTGACAGCGGCAGCTCCTACAATGAGCAGTTCTTC. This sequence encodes CSVDSGSSYNEQFF.

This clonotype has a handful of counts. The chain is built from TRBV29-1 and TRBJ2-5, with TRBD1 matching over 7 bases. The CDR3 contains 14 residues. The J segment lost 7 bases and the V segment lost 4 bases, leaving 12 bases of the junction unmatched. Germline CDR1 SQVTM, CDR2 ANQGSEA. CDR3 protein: CSVVSQGDLGTQYF. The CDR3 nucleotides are TGCAGCGTTGTGTCTCAGGGGGATTTGGGGACCCAGTACTTC.

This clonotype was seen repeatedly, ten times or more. CDR3: CASSPWLGREQFF. CDR3 DNA sequence: TGTGCCAGCAGCCCATGGCTGGGGAGAGAGCAGTTCTTC. The gene calls are TRBV14 and TRBJ2-1; maybe TRBD2 (5 bases). Trimming left V 4 bases short and J 10 bases short, with 14 bases between. The CDR3 extends over 13 amino acids. CDR1 and CDR2 (germline): SGHDN, FVKESK. Drawing the rest from reference TRBV14 and TRBJ2-1, the complete variable domain is EAGVTQFPSHSVIEKGQTVTLRCDPISGHDNLYWYRRVMGKEIKFLLHFVKESKQDESGMPNNRFLAERTGGTYSTLKVQPAELEDSGVYFCASSPWLGREQFFGPGTRLTVL.

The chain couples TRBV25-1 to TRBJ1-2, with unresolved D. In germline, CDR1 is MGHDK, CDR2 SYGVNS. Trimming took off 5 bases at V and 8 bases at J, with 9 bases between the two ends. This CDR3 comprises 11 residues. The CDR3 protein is CASSLDDGYTF. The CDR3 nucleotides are TGTGCCAGCAGTCTCGACGACGGCTACACCTTC.